The clone carrying this TCR beta chain was counted at least ten times. Each CDR3 protein is one row after TCRdb ran MiXCR on the RT-PCR reads. The sample lists hundreds of thousands of distinct CDR3 sequences, 13% to 15% occurring once. Per the germline V gene, CDR1 is SGHTA and CDR2 is FQGNSA. Germline trimming cut 6 bases from V and 3 bases from J; bases unmatched to any gene: 7. The CDR3 length is 15 residues. The TCR originated in a female donor in good health, serving as a healthy control. This rearrangement joins TRBV7-2 to TRBJ2-7, with 11 bases that match TRBD1. The sequencing sample was made of memory CD4+ T cells from blood. CDR3 protein: CASSSPGQGVYEQYF. The CDR3 nucleotides read TGTGCCAGCAGTTCCCCGGGACAGGGGGTCTACGAGCAGTACTTC.